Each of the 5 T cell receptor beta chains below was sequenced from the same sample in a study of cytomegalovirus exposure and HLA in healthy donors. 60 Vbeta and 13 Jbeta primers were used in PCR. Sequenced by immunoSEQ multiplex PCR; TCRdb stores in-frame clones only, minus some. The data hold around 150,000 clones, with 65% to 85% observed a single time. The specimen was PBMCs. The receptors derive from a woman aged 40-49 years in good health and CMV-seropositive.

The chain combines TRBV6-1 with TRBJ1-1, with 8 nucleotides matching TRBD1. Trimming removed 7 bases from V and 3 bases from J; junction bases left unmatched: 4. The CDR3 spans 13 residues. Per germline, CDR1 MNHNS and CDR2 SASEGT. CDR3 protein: CASKIQGDTEAFF. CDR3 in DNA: TGTGCCAGCAAGATACAGGGGGACACTGAAGCTTTCTTT.

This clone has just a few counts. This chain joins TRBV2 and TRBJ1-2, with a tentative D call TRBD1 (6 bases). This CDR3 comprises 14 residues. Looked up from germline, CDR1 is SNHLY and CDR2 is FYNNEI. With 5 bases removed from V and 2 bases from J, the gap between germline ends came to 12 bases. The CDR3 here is CASSPQGLNYGYTF. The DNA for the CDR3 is TGTGCCAGCAGTCCCCAGGGGCTCAACTATGGCTACACCTTC.

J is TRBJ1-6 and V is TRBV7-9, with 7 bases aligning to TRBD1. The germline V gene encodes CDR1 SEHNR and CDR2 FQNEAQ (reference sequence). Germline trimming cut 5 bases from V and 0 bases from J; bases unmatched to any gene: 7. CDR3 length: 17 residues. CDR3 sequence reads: CASSITGASSYNSPLHF. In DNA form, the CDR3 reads TGTGCCAGCAGCATCACAGGGGCAAGCTCCTATAATTCACCCCTCCACTTT.

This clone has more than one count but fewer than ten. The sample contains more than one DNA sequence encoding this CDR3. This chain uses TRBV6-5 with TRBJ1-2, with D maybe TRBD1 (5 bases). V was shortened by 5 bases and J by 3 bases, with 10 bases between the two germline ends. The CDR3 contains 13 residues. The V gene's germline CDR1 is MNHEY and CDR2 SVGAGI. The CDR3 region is CASSPGSDYGYTF. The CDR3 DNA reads TGTGCCAGCAGTCCAGGGTCGGACTATGGCTACACCTTC.

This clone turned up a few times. The CDR3 DNA reads as TGCGCCAGCAGCCAAGAGGACAGGGGAACAGATACGCAGTATTTT. Residues: CASSQEDRGTDTQYF. This sequence joins TRBV4-1 and TRBJ2-3; 9 positions agree with TRBD1. The CDR3 has 15 residues. The ends lost 0 bases at V and 3 bases at J; junction bases unmatched: 1. CDR1 is MGHRA and CDR2 is YSYEKL in the germline V gene.